This entry describes one T cell receptor beta chain. Its antigen is not identified. The sample belongs to a study of cytomegalovirus exposure and HLA in healthy donors. Study results and limitations: About 87% or about 30% of the time was how often most TCR beta V segments were productive, according to an earlier analysis. Serostatus for CMV was the only available immune exposure information. A later analysis by the authors found several of the most significant clusters apparently linked to common viral pathogens.

CDR3 length: 15 residues. V trimming: 0 bases; J trimming: 4 bases; junction bases outside the gene matches: 5. The germline V gene has CDR1 SGHRS and CDR2 YFSETQ. PCR used 60 Vbeta primers and 13 Jbeta primers. Using immunoSEQ multiplex PCR, the repertoire was profiled, and TCRdb retains in-frame clones only, with some absent. The table lists about 170,000 clones, 84% of them singletons, with 0.35% to 0.4% in the top ten. This chain links TRBV5-1 with TRBJ1-2; TRBD1 matches 8 bases. The receptor was isolated from a boy aged 2 to 10 in good health and CMV-seronegative. Sequencing used PBMCs. For the CDR3, the DNA is TGCGCCAGCAGCTTGGACAGGGGGACTATCTATGGCTACACCTTC. It codes for CASSLDRGTIYGYTF.